This T cell receptor (beta chain) was recovered during a study of tumor and adjacent non-tumor tissue in lung cancer (dated by TCRdb to 2016 to 2019). Regarding the research as a whole: Of the cohort, roughly 12 patients had adenocarcinoma, 2 had squamous cell carcinoma and 1 had small cell lung cancer. Among the approximately 15 patients, ages ranged from roughly 30 to 76 years, some ten were men and 5 were women, and disease was TNM stage I to III. In total, sequencing yielded some 130 million productive TCRbeta reads, which works out to an average of around 4.2 million reads per sample. The study compared bulk TCRbeta repertoires between lung tumor tissue and matched distant non-tumor lung tissue from 15 lung cancer patients. For each patient, one tumor sample and one normal lung sample were taken, giving approximately 33 paired specimens that underwent TCRbeta CDR3 sequencing. Here is what the overall study found, with its caveats: TCR diversity was significantly higher in younger patients, and higher tumor TCR diversity was associated with shorter overall and disease-free survival. Tumor tissue showed significantly greater TCR diversity (inverse Simpson) than normal lung tissue (approximately 400 vs 170, P = 0.0075, Mann-Whitney U test). The top 100 clones accounted for a significantly larger cumulative portion of the repertoire in normal lung than in tumor tissue. Peripheral blood was not sequenced, so blood TCRbeta repertoires were not examined in the lung cancer patients of the study. With only about 16 patients in the cohort, the authors noted that larger samples and more detailed clinical data are needed. Neither the sequencing platform nor unique molecular identifiers are mentioned in the methods.

Library generation was performed with multiplex PCR. The sample was run on an Illumina HiSeq 2500. TCRbeta libraries were constructed through three rounds of nested PCR with primers (Table S4) according to protocols modified from ARM-PCR. Before sequencing, PCR products of 200-500 bp were cut from the gel and purified using the QIAquick gel extraction kit. In the paper's pipeline: Reads were cleaned with Trimmomatic, merged with FLASH into complete CDR3 sequences, and assigned to V(D)J germline segments with MiTCR. Clonal diversity was computed as the inverse Simpson's index with VDJtools. A read counted as productive if the sequence was in-frame and lacked a premature stop codon. The public reads were run again by TCRdb, first through fastp at Q25 and then through MiXCR, and only productive beta chains were kept. When rows share a CDR3 protein, they turn into one entry using the most common DNA and genes. These V and J calls are TCRdb output, not the study's own analysis. This sample lists roughly 200,000 distinct CDR3 sequences; about 76% were detected once. About 25% of the sample is in the top ten clones.

Counted from cysteine to phenylalanine, this CDR3 has 14 amino acids. Kept here is only the CDR3 DNA, which spans 42 bases and is read in frame from base 1. The germline V gene supplies CDR1 MNHNS and CDR2 SASEGT. The trim is 2 bases for V and 1 base for J, with a gap of 8 bases between the germline ends. About this clonotype itself: The clone's antigen remains unknown. Possible read error: a much larger clone is one base away.

RNA was isolated from bulk unsorted tissue, and RNA quality was assessed with a NanoDrop ND-1000 and an Agilent 2100. Donors were newly diagnosed lung cancer patients admitted for thoracic surgery in China between August and November 2014, without prior chemotherapy. Anyone who had undergone radiotherapy or chemotherapy before, or who had another cancer at the same time, was left out of the study. Pieces of surgical tissue measuring about 1-2.1 cm3 were kept in RNAlater solution and held at -80 degrees C until needed. This TCR was recovered from a man aged 60 to 75 with non-small cell lung cancer. The chain uses TRBV6-1 and TRBJ1-1; the D gene is unclear. The specimen sequenced was lung tumor tissue. Here the CDR3 is given as CASSESRRNTEAFF. In nucleotide form, the sequence is TGTGCCAGCAGTGAAAGCCGTAGGAACACTGAAGCTTTCTTT.